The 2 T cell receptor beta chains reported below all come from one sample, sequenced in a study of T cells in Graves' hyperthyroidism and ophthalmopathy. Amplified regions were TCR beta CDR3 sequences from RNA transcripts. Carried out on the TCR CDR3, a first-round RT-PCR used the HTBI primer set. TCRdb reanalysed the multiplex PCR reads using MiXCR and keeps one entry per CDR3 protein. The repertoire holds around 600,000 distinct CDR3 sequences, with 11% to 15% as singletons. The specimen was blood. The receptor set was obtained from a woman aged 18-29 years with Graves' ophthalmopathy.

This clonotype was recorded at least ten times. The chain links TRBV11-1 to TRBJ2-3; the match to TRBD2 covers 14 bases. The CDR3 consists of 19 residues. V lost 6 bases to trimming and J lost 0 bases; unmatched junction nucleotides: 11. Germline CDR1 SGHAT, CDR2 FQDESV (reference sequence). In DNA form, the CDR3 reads TGTGCCAGCAGGGGGACTAGCGGGAGCCGGCGGACTAGCACAGATACGCAGTATTTT. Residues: CASRGTSGSRRTSTDTQYF.

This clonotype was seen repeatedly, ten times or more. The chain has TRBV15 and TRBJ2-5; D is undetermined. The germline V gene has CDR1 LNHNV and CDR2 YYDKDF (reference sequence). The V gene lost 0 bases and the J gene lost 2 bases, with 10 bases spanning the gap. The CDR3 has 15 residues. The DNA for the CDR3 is TGTGCCACCAGCAGAGATGTACAAAAACAAGAGACCCAGTACTTC. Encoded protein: CATSRDVQKQETQYF.